This TCR beta chain was obtained from a study of cytomegalovirus exposure and HLA in healthy donors (dated by TCRdb to about 2017). Broadly, across the study: An earlier analysis of several hundred of the donors reported 250 to 300 Gb of sequence data and more than 90 million unique TCR beta sequences from 150 million to 200 million T cells. About 310 gigabases of sequencing data and approximately 84 million unique TCR sequences were included in an early release covering over 600 HLA-typed donors. Of the approximately 400 genotyped donors, about 80% fell in the genetic ancestry cluster associated with self-reported Caucasian donors. The study aimed to test whether cataloging public T cell receptors could reveal signatures of past pathogen exposure. Using immunosequencing, the study profiled T cell repertoires from roughly 650 subjects and related those repertoires to cytomegalovirus serostatus. In addition to the first cohort of around 670 subjects, a separate validation cohort of 120 different subjects was used. High-throughput TCR immunosequencing, statistical association of individual TCRs with disease status, and machine learning were combined to predict cytomegalovirus infection status. To study patterns of TCR occurrence, a later analysis re-analyzed previously published TCR beta repertoires from hundreds of donors and added high-resolution HLA genotyping. The later analysis used no new phenotypic data to find candidate immune exposures, relying instead on TCR beta sequences and their occurrence across donors. In an earlier analysis of 500 to 650 of the donors, high-throughput TCR beta sequencing was used to judge whether each TCR beta V gene segment behaved as functional or pseudogenic. Alongside the repertoire data, information on donor age, sex, ethnicity and CMV serostatus was compiled. Genome-wide SNP genotypes for about 60% of the 666 donors were used in a later genetic analysis, which treated that subset as a discovery cohort. Every discovery cohort repertoire had been produced on one sequencing platform. Both class I and class II loci were covered by HLA typing, at four-digit resolution. Typing coverage varied by locus: 629-630 donors for A, B, C, DRB1 and DQB1; approximately 560 for DQA1; around 570 for DPA1; fewer than 480 for DPB1. Because of strong linkage in the cohort, five DR-DQ haplotypes were treated as single units for association and clustering. Among several hundred genotyped donors of the cohort, an average of approximately 240,000 unique TCR beta nucleotide sequences was sequenced per donor, of which about 19% were non-productive.

The library was made by the immunoSEQ multiplex PCR assay. For the multiplex PCR, a mixture combining 60 forward primers for TCR Vbeta segments and 13 reverse primers for TCR Jbeta segments was used. Amplification of the CDR3 region of rearranged TCR beta genes was performed with a multiplex PCR assay on genomic DNA. On the Illumina HiSeq System, the amplified TCR beta libraries were sequenced as 87-base-pair reads. The study's own analysis went as follows. In a later analysis, some 80 million unique TCR beta chains were counted across the approximately 640 repertoires, and roughly 11 million of these chains were shared by at least two donors. Raw reads were error-corrected and collapsed into unique sequences by a nearest-neighbor algorithm in which closely related sequences were merged to remove PCR and sequencing errors. To assign V, D and J gene segments, CDR3 sequences were aligned to IMGT reference sequences. For a sequence to be retained, a match of at least six nucleotides to both a V gene segment and a J gene segment was required. A rearrangement counted as productive if the CDR3 had no stop codons and remained in frame with V and J, and every other rearrangement counted as non-productive. Following IMGT convention, CDR3 was defined as the stretch from the second conserved V-encoded cysteine to the conserved J-encoded phenylalanine. Sequences without an unambiguous match to a single V gene segment were excluded from the earlier analysis of over 500 of the donors. An earlier analysis of 587 of the donors classified V segments as functional when productive rearrangements were above 56.7% and as segregating when the standard deviation between donors was above 5%. To diagnose cytomegalovirus status from the catalog of TCR beta chain sequences, a statistical classification framework was built. In a later analysis, V and J genes were assigned by comparing TCR nucleotide sequences against IMGT/GENE-DB human TR gene sequences. A later analysis assigned CDR3 sequences and most-parsimonious VDJ recombination scenarios with the TCRdist pipeline. In a later analysis, each TCR beta chain was defined by its CDR3 amino acid sequence together with its V-gene family, and reads without a unique V-gene family were excluded. As a way to deal with suspected cross-contamination and a sequencing artifact, a later analysis dropped 450 to 600 nucleotide sequences that were highly shared and had low generation probability. For each public chain, a later analysis derived a clonal expansion index from normalized ranks of inferred template counts within each repertoire. In a later analysis, generation probabilities were computed using a VDJ recombination model fitted to out-of-frame rearrangements, and the results were checked against IGoR. In a later analysis, TCR-TCR, TCR-HLA and TCR-CMV co-occurrence was scored with hypergeometric tests, and a repertoire-size bias correction was applied to TCR pairs. To estimate false discovery rates, a later analysis permuted the HLA or CMV assignments 20 times. In a later analysis, co-occurring TCRs were grouped using DBSCAN, and TCRdist sequence similarity was added for clustering within HLA-allele-positive subsets. Co-occurrence clustering excluded repertoires with fewer than 30,000 or more than 120,000 public chains, plus five with anomalous nucleotide sharing. TCRdb provides this immuneACCESS table in a form limited to in-frame rearrangements. Some clones are lacking; in checked studies, under half of them reflect an unresolved V gene, and why the rest are absent is not known. D and trimming come from the DNA, and the V and J calls and clone size come from that table. The sample profile shows 150,000 or so clones; approximately 80% of them were found once. The ten most abundant clones make up 1.5% of the sample.

Concerning this clone: The antigen it recognizes is unknown. Base-call qualities are not available, and no considerably larger clone is one nucleotide away.

Study-wide conclusions, independent of this receptor: Correlated functional status among segregating V segments might be attributable to linkage disequilibrium, but an unknown experimental factor could not be ruled out. Because HLA typing was unavailable for some donors at each locus, only the typed subset was used in association tests. According to a later analysis, TCR association rates differed among HLA loci, with DRB1 alleles showing the most associated TCRs and HLA-C alleles showing the fewest. In a later genetic analysis, fewer N-insertions in productive TCRs were reported among donors in an Asian-associated ancestry cluster than the roughly 670-donor mean. Only TCR beta chains were sequenced in this cohort, and the absence of alpha or paired-chain data limited detectable features. According to a later analysis, parvovirus B19, influenza, CMV and Epstein-Barr virus appeared linked to several top co-occurrence clusters. The earlier analysis of some 540 of the donors excluded 15 to 20 rarely observed V segments, including chromosome 9 orphons, because counts were too low. Presence/absence analyses assumed roughly uniform sequencing depth across donors, an assumption that may not hold. CMV serostatus was the only immune exposure information available for the cohort. A cluster of highly shared sequence variants was judged likely to represent a technical artifact of the sequencing pipeline. It was suggested by the authors that the approach could potentially be generalized to other disease states and immunological phenotypes. Specific HLA alleles were associated with 15,000 to 20,000 TCR beta sequences at a false discovery rate of 0.05 in a later analysis. Cytomegalovirus status was reported to be diagnosed by the classifier with high specificity and sensitivity in both the original and validation cohorts. Because the 87-base-pair reads could not distinguish some IMGT-functional V segments, including TRBV6-2 and TRBV6-3, those segments were excluded. V-gene and J-gene trimming of TCR beta chains was associated with a missense DCLRE1C variant in a later genetic analysis, and the association was replicated in an independent cohort. Across donors, most TCR sequences were observed very rarely, whereas some public TCRs were present in many individuals. The study gave a list of 150 to 200 TCR beta chains associated with cytomegalovirus. In a later analysis, HLA-associated TCR beta chains showed more clonal expansion and lower generation probabilities than non-associated chains that were equally common. In an earlier analysis of approximately 590 of the donors, most TCR beta V segments were observed in productive rearrangements about 87% or about 30% of the time, broadly matching IMGT annotations. A further reported finding was that TCR beta sequences accurately predicted the HLA-A and HLA-B alleles for most subjects in the first cohort. When HLA alleles, especially DR and DQ, strongly co-occurred, attributing TCR associations to individual alleles was difficult. In vitro tests confirmed that a few of the cytomegalovirus-associated TCR beta chains recognize cytomegalovirus antigens. A later analysis found that most CMV-associated TCR beta chains appeared HLA-restricted, with HLA associations seemingly driven largely by CMV exposure.

Inclusive of the bounding cysteine and phenylalanine, the CDR3 is 15 residues long. Of all the DNA, just the CDR3 is kept, 45 bases in frame from base 1. In total, 666 healthy bone marrow donors made up the cohort. At the time of sampling, all cohort members were nominally healthy, though unrecorded immune exposures were likely present. The donor tested CMV seronegative, placing the donor among the 350 or so seronegative members of the cohort. A peripheral blood sample was collected from each donor, and TCR beta sequencing was performed on peripheral blood mononuclear cells. The Qiagen DNeasy Blood Extraction Kit was used to extract genomic DNA from the blood cell samples.

The sequencing input was PBMCs. The chain is encoded by TRBV21-1 joined to TRBJ1-2; TRBD1 is taken as the D call from the table, unchecked against the DNA. TRBV21-1 is annotated as a pseudogene. The sequence came from a female donor in good health and CMV-seronegative. CDR3 protein: CASSTRDRVIGGYTF. The nucleotide sequence reads TGTGCCAGCAGCACAAGGGACAGGGTAATTGGCGGCTACACCTTC.